This is a list of T cell receptor beta chains from one sample in a study of blood T cells in healthy people across ages. TCRdb independently ran MiXCR on the 5' RACE reads; one entry per CDR3 protein. This table holds about 1.8 million distinct CDR3 sequences, roughly 49% found once. The sequenced material came from blood. These TCRs come from a woman aged 40-49 years in good health. CDR3s include the opening cysteine and the closing phenylalanine or tryptophan. The order of the fields is V gene, D gene, clone size, J gene, CDR3 DNA, CDR3 protein. D genes are given only for firm matches. Only some rows state a clone size, as once, few, many or a class for expanded clones.

TRBV28,TRBD1,NA,TRBJ1-1,TGTGCCAGCAGTTGGACGACAGGGGATAGCACTGAAGCTTTCTTT,CASSWTTGDSTEAFF
TRBV10-3,TRBD1,few,TRBJ2-6,TGTGCCATCAGTGAGCCGACAGGGGGCTCTGGGGCCAACGTCCTGACTTTC,CAISEPTGGSGANVLTF
TRBV11-1,NA,NA,TRBJ2-3,TGTGCCAGCAGCTTACTGGCCAGAAAGAATAGGGATACGCAGTATTTT,CASSLLARKNRDTQYF
TRBV6-6,NA,NA,TRBJ1-4,TGTGCCAGCAGTTATCCGACAGTCGACAATGAAAAACTGTTTTTT,CASSYPTVDNEKLFF
TRBV7-8,TRBD1,few,TRBJ1-4,TGTGCCAGCAGCTTACAGGGGGCGCCTACTAATGAAAAACTGTTTTTT,CASSLQGAPTNEKLFF
TRBV20-1,NA,few,TRBJ2-3,TGCAGTGCAGATGACAGGGAGGGTCCAGATACGCAGTATTTT,CSADDREGPDTQYF
TRBV12-3/TRBV12-4,TRBD1,NA,TRBJ2-3,TGTGCCAGCAGTTCCTGGGACAGGGGTAGCACAGATACGCAGTATTTT,CASSSWDRGSTDTQYF
TRBV6-2/TRBV6-3,NA,NA,TRBJ2-7,TGTGCCAGCAGGAACCTCATACTAGGGACCTACGAGCAGTACTTC,CASRNLILGTYEQYF
TRBV12-3/TRBV12-4,NA,NA,TRBJ1-2,TGTGCCAGCAGTCGAGGGGGATCGGGTCGGGGCTACACCTTC,CASSRGGSGRGYTF
TRBV24-1,TRBD2,NA,TRBJ2-3,TGTGCCACCGAGGCGGGGGTGAGCACAGATACGCAGTATTTT,CATEAGVSTDTQYF
TRBV6-1,NA,NA,TRBJ2-1,TGTGCCAGCATCCAGACACCAAGCTCCTACAATGAGCAGTTCTTC,CASIQTPSSYNEQFF
TRBV7-2,NA,NA,TRBJ2-1,TGTGCCAGCAGCTTAACAGGGGAGGCGCAGTTCTTC,CASSLTGEAQFF
TRBV6-4,TRBD2,NA,TRBJ2-7,TGTGCCAGCAGAAAGATCCTGGGGGGGTACTACGAGCAGTACTTC,CASRKILGGYYEQYF
TRBV27,NA,NA,TRBJ2-3,TGTGCCAGCAGTTTATATCTCTACTCCACAGATACGCAGTATTTT,CASSLYLYSTDTQYF
TRBV28,NA,few,TRBJ2-5,TGTGCCAGCAGCACCCTCAGCTTAGGGGCCCGGGAGACCCAGTACTTC,CASSTLSLGARETQYF
TRBV6-6,NA,once,TRBJ2-1,TGTGCCAGCGGGACGGCCGGGGCCGTCGGAGATGAGCAGTTCTTC,CASGTAGAVGDEQFF
TRBV11-2,NA,NA,TRBJ1-1,TGTGCCAGCAGCCAGGGCCCTTCATTAGGCGGCACTGAAGCTTTCTTT,CASSQGPSLGGTEAFF
TRBV20-1,NA,NA,TRBJ1-2,TGCAGTGCGACTCAGGGATTTGGCTACACCTTC,CSATQGFGYTF
TRBV6-1,TRBD2,NA,TRBJ2-7,TGTGCCAGCACCAGGACTAGAGCTGGCGAGCAGTACTTC,CASTRTRAGEQYF
TRBV4-2,NA,NA,TRBJ2-1,TGTGCCAGCAGCCAAGAGATGGCAGCCAGCAATCTTTACGATGAGCAGTTCTTC,CASSQEMAASNLYDEQFF
TRBV9,TRBD1,NA,TRBJ1-2,TGTGCCAGCAGCCCGGGACAGGGGAACTTGAATGGCTACACCTTC,CASSPGQGNLNGYTF
TRBV15,TRBD1,NA,TRBJ2-3,TGTGCCACCAGGGCGAGCGGGGACAGGGGGTCGGATACGCAGTATTTT,CATRASGDRGSDTQYF
TRBV6-5,NA,few,TRBJ1-5,TGTGCCAGCAGTTACCTCGGTTTCAATCAGCCCCAGCATTTT,CASSYLGFNQPQHF
TRBV5-1,NA,NA,TRBJ2-4,TGCGCCAGCAGCTTGTATGAACGCCACATTCAGTACTTC,CASSLYERHIQYF
TRBV5-1,NA,NA,TRBJ1-5,TGCGCCAGTCCGCCGGTGGGGCCCCCCGGCGGAGGCAATCAGCCCCAGCATTTT,CASPPVGPPGGGNQPQHF
TRBV9,NA,few,TRBJ1-3,TGTGCCAGCAGCTCCTCTATACCTGGAAACACCATATATTTT,CASSSSIPGNTIYF
TRBV12-3/TRBV12-4,NA,few,TRBJ1-1,TGTGCCACCCGGGCAGGGACATATGAAGCTTTCTTT,CATRAGTYEAFF
TRBV3-1,TRBD1,few,TRBJ1-2,TGTGCCAGCAGGCGACAGGGATTTGGCTATGGCTACACCTTC,CASRRQGFGYGYTF
TRBV5-1,NA,few,TRBJ2-3,TGCGCCAGCAGCTTGAGGGCTAGCGGCACAGATACGCAGTATTTT,CASSLRASGTDTQYF
TRBV5-1,TRBD1,few,TRBJ2-7,TGCGCCAGCAGCTTGGGACAGGGACGGATCTCCTACGAGCAGTACTTC,CASSLGQGRISYEQYF
TRBV28,NA,few,TRBJ2-7,TGTGCCAGCATTGGAGGGGTCGGCGAGCAGTACTTC,CASIGGVGEQYF
TRBV20-1,NA,NA,TRBJ1-1,TGCAGTGCTAGAGATCCGGGACGGATGAACACTGAAGCTTTCTTT,CSARDPGRMNTEAFF